This TCR beta chain was obtained from a study of blood T cell repertoires in COVID-19. The overall study: The analysed material was cDNA or gDNA that came from T cells, B-cell-depleted T cells, or PBMCs.

This clone was detected only a few times. Original methodology: Amplified reference gene primers provided the basis for estimating nucleated cell counts. Generated by immunoSEQ multiplex PCR, the TCRdb table keeps only in-frame clones and is missing some. V and J calls and clone size are those listed in that table; D and trimming were worked out from the DNA. Seen here are 110,000 or so clones, 85% observed once, and the top ten hold about 12%. Trimming pared 6 bases from V and 6 bases from J, leaving 14 bases between. From germline, CDR1 is MDHEN and CDR2 SYDVKM. CDR3 length: 14 residues. This clonotype was sampled from a human donor in a cohort sampled during active COVID-19. The chain recombines TRBV28 with TRBJ1-4; D might be TRBD1 (5 bases). The sequencing sample was made of peripheral blood. CDR3 in DNA: TGTGCCAGCAGGCCGGGGGGAAACGATGAAAAACTGTTTTTT. It encodes CASRPGGNDEKLFF.